This T cell receptor beta chain was captured by sequencing in a study of CD8+CD57+ T cells in acquired aplastic anemia. About the research overall: The sorted CD4+ and CD8+ cells yielded an average about 3.3 ug of DNA.

This clonotype was counted only a few times. Its antigen remains unidentified. The junction departs from germline at one end; a sequencing error may be responsible. Study results and caveats: Patients and controls shared twenty-nine CD8+ CDR3 sequences, which appeared highly expressed in patients and within their immunodominant clones.

Genomic DNA served as template for TCR beta VDJ and CDR3 profiling. TCRdb re-called the reads through MiXCR, storing one row per CDR3 protein. The table has around 200,000 distinct CDR3 sequences, about 44% seen once; the top ten hold 10% to 15%. CDR1 and CDR2 (germline): SGHTA, FQGTGA. The CDR3 spans 14 residues. Patients selected for sequencing had displayed CD8+CD57+ cell expansion by flow cytometry. Each patient gave a blood sample that was collected before any therapy had been received. This chain uses TRBV7-3 with TRBJ2-1; D is unresolved. The sequence came from a human donor with aplastic anemia. What was sequenced was sorted CD4+, CD8+, or CD8+CD57+ T cells (not recorded which) from PBMCs. This CDR3 is CASSEQSSYNGQFF. CDR3 DNA: TGTGCCAGCTCGGAGCAGAGCTCCTACAATGGGCAGTTCTTC.